This note documents a single TCR beta chain sequence. This entry belongs to a study of blood T cell repertoires in COVID-19. The overall study: From the United States, Italy and Spain came samples of acute and convalescent COVID-19. The cDNA or gDNA used as material had been derived from T cells, B-cell-depleted T cells, or PBMCs.

Original analysis: Estimation of nucleated cell counts was performed using reference gene primer amplification. The method was immunoSEQ multiplex PCR; TCRdb's version includes in-frame clones alone and lacks a portion of them. That table is the source of V, J and clone size, and D and trimming were worked out from the DNA. The profile covers approximately 100,000 clones, with about 87% appearing a single time and around 10% taken by the ten largest. The CDR3 sequence is 17 residues long. Germline-derived CDR1 and CDR2 are MDHEN and SYDVKM. V lost 6 bases and J lost 1; bases outside the gene matches: 12.

The sequencing input was peripheral blood. The gene calls are TRBV28 and TRBJ2-3, with 8 bases fitting TRBD2. This clonotype was sampled from a woman aged 30 to 39 with acute or convalescent COVID-19. Here the CDR3 reads CASSTTLRSGGTDTQYF. Here the CDR3 DNA reads TGTGCCAGCAGCACTACCTTACGTAGCGGGGGCACAGATACGCAGTATTTT.